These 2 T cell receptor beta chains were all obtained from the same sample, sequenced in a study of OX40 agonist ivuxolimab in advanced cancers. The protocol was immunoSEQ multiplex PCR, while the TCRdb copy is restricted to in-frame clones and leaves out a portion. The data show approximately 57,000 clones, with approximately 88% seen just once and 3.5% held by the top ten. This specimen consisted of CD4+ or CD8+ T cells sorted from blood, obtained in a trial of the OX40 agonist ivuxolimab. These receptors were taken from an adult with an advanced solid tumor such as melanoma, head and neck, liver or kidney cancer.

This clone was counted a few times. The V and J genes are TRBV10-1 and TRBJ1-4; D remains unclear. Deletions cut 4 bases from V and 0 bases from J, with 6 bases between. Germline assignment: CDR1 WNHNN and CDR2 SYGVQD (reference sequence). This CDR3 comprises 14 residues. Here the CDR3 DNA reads TGCGCCAGCAGTGGTGAACCAACTAATGAAAAACTGTTTTTT. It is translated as CASSGEPTNEKLFF.

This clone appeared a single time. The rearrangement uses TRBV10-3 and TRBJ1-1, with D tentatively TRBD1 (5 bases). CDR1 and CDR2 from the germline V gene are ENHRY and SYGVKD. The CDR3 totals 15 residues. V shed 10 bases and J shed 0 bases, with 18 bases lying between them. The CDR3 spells CATSDSSSMNTEAFF. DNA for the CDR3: TGTGCCACATCCGACAGTTCCTCCATGAACACTGAAGCTTTCTTT.